A single sample is the source of the 2 T cell receptor beta chains below, sequenced in a study of shared clonotypes between healthy human individuals. Sequenced by immunoSEQ multiplex PCR; TCRdb stores in-frame clones only, minus some. The profile shows under 650,000 clones, almost 97% of them singletons. The sample comprised naive CD4+ T cells sorted from blood. Documented subset: CD45RA+ positively selected. All receptors come from a woman between 25 and 40 years old in good health.

The chain employs TRBV28 and TRBJ2-1; no clear D. In germline, CDR1 is MDHEN, CDR2 SYDVKM. Trimming cost V 4 bases and J 7 bases, with 5 bases left between them. The CDR3 covers 11 residues. The DNA of the CDR3 is TGTGCCAGCAGTTCTGGAAATGAGCAGTTCTTC. This sequence encodes CASSSGNEQFF.

This clone has a single count. The chain carries TRBV4-2 and TRBJ2-5, with TRBD2 matching 10 bases. Near its end, the DNA agrees better with TRBJ2-7, so the J call may be wrong. This CDR3 has 17 residues. Germline V gene lookup returns CDR1 LGHNA and CDR2 YNFKEQ. CDR3 DNA sequence: TGTGCCAGCAGCCAAGCCCCCACTAGCGGGATCTCCTACGAGCAGTACTTC. It codes for CASSQAPTSGISYEQYF.